The 5 T cell receptor beta chains presented below share a single source sample, sequenced in a study of T cells of healthy individuals. TCRdb recomputed calls from the 5' RACE reads with MiXCR, one row per CDR3 protein. The table has approximately 100,000 distinct CDR3 sequences, 17% seen once; the top ten hold 6% to 8%. The receptors stem from a human donor in good health.

This clonotype was counted many times. The V and J genes are TRBV3-1 and TRBJ2-7, with unresolved D. This CDR3 has 11 amino acids. The germline V and J ends were trimmed by 1 base and 4 bases, with 2 bases remaining between them. Germline values: CDR1 LGHDT, CDR2 YNNKEL (reference sequence). The CDR3 region has the DNA TGTGCCAGCAGCCAAGCTTACGAGCAGTACTTC. This encodes CASSQAYEQYF.

This clonotype has a single count. The genes are TRBV4-1 and TRBJ1-4; D is ambiguous. The CDR3 sequence is 13 residues long. Trimming removed 1 base from V and 7 bases from J, with 7 bases in between. Germline V lookup: CDR1 MGHRA, CDR2 YSYEKL. The CDR3 DNA sequence: TGCGCCAGCAGCCAAGTAACAAGTGAAAAACTGTTTTTT. This codes for CASSQVTSEKLFF.

This clonotype was counted a few times. The rearrangement joins TRBV4-2 to TRBJ2-2, with D tentatively TRBD1 or TRBD2 (7 bases each). V was clipped by 5 bases and J by 6 bases, with 13 bases between them. The CDR3 covers 14 residues. Germline-derived CDR1 and CDR2 are LGHNA and YNFKEQ. CDR3 in amino acids: CASSVQGGPGELFF. In nucleotides, the CDR3 is TGTGCCAGCAGCGTCCAGGGGGGGCCCGGGGAGCTGTTTTTT.

This clonotype was detected ten times or more. The CDR3 DNA follows: TGCAGTGCTAGTCAAGGGATGGGATTCAATCAGCCCCAGCATTTT. Translating gives CSASQGMGFNQPQHF. V and J are TRBV20-1 and TRBJ1-5; D gene uncertain. CDR3 size: 15 residues. The V end was cut by 3 bases, the J end by 3 bases, with 15 bases between. Germline V CDR1 and CDR2: DFQATT, SNEGSKA (reference sequence).

This clonotype was seen repeatedly, ten times or more. The rearrangement links TRBV10-3 to TRBJ2-7, with a tentative D call TRBD1 (5 bases). Trimming left V 2 bases short and J 5 bases short, with 13 bases between. The germline gives CDR1 ENHRY, CDR2 SYGVKD. The CDR3 is 14 residues long. The CDR3 coding sequence is TGTGCCATCAGTGAGGTAGGGGCTGGACACGAGCAGTACTTC. As protein: CAISEVGAGHEQYF.